The T cell receptor beta chain described here comes from a study of blood T cell repertoires in COVID-19. Whole-study context: Samples taken during acute and convalescent COVID-19 were collected in the United States, Italy and Spain. Sources were T cells, B-cell-depleted T cells, or PBMCs; the material itself was cDNA or gDNA.

CDR1 and CDR2 (germline): SEHNR, FQNEAQ (reference sequence). V lost 5 bases, J lost 1 base, and 18 bases lay in between. This CDR3 comprises 18 residues. Original methodology: Estimates of nucleated cell counts were drawn from the amplification of reference gene primers. TCRdb's copy holds only in-frame clones and misses some; the assay was immunoSEQ multiplex PCR. The V and J calls and the clone size are those of that table, but D and trimming were determined from the DNA. The repertoire holds 650,000 to 800,000 clones, just under 90% seen once, with over 0.2% in the top ten. This chain joins TRBV7-9 and TRBJ1-6, with unresolved D. The TCR was taken from a young woman with acute or convalescent COVID-19. Sequencing used peripheral blood. The CDR3 bases are TGTGCCAGCAGCCCCGCGCGAGTCATGATATCCTATAATTCACCCCTCCACTTT. Protein: CASSPARVMISYNSPLHF.